These 8 T cell receptor beta chains originate from one sample sequenced in a study of cytomegalovirus exposure and HLA in healthy donors. Both 60 Vbeta primers and 13 Jbeta primers went into the PCR. Only in-frame clones appear in the TCRdb table, and some are missing; sequencing was by immunoSEQ multiplex PCR. Of some 170,000 clones in the sample, around 75% were seen once. The sample consisted of PBMCs. These receptors were obtained from a male donor in good health and CMV-seronegative.

This sequence joins TRBV27 and TRBJ2-7; weak D call: TRBD1 (6 bases). The V end was cut by 4 bases, the J end by 7 bases, with 11 bases between. The CDR3 length is 12 residues. Looked up from germline, CDR1 is MNHEY and CDR2 is SMNVEV (reference sequence). As DNA, the CDR3 is TGTGCCAGCAGTTCTACAGGGCGGGAGCAGTACTTC. This encodes CASSSTGREQYF.

This chain links TRBV30 with TRBJ1-2; D might be TRBD1 (5 bases). Germline lookup yields CDR1 GTSNPN and CDR2 SVGIG (reference sequence). Trimming cost V 3 bases and J 7 bases, with 12 bases left between them. The CDR3 covers 12 residues. The CDR3 region has the DNA TGTGCCTGGAGCAGGGTTTTAACTGGCTACACCTTC. Protein sequence: CAWSRVLTGYTF.

This clone showed up just a few times. The chain links TRBV2 to TRBJ2-2; 9 nucleotides align to TRBD1. Germline trimming cut 7 bases from V and 4 bases from J; bases unmatched to any gene: 7. The CDR3 length is 15 residues. CDR1 is SNHLY and CDR2 is FYNNEI in the germline V gene. The CDR3 spells CASKPGQGGTGELFF. CDR3 coding DNA: TGTGCCAGCAAACCGGGACAGGGCGGCACCGGGGAGCTGTTTTTT.

The chain has TRBV13 and TRBJ2-1, with 7 bases that match TRBD2. V gave up 2 bases and J gave up 3 bases; unmatched junction bases: 10. The CDR3 length is 17 residues. Germline assignment: CDR1 PRHDT and CDR2 FYEKMQ (reference sequence). CDR3 nucleotides: TGTGCCAGCAGCTTAAGGCAGGGAGGGAAAAACTACAATGAGCAGTTCTTC. Translating gives CASSLRQGGKNYNEQFF.

In this sample, this clone turned up once. The rearrangement uses TRBV23-1 and TRBJ1-5; maybe TRBD1 (6 bases). TRBV23-1 is annotated as an ORF whose role is uncertain. CDR3 size: 16 residues. Trimming shortened V by 0 bases and J by 6 bases, and 15 bases separated the two germline ends. The CDR3 sequence is CASSQSRAGAGQPQHF. CDR3 sequence (DNA): TGCGCCAGCAGTCAATCGAGGGCGGGGGCCGGTCAGCCCCAGCATTTT.

This chain joins TRBV6-1 and TRBJ2-1; unclear D gene. V was pared by 6 bases and J by 0 bases, with 12 bases between. The CDR3 sequence is 15 residues long. From germline, CDR1 is MNHNS and CDR2 SASEGT. The CDR3: CASRTNHNSYNEQFF. CDR3 nucleotides: TGTGCCAGCAGGACAAATCACAACTCCTACAATGAGCAGTTCTTC.

This clone was observed a handful of times. Other DNA sequences in this sample translate to the same CDR3. This rearrangement joins TRBV5-4 to TRBJ1-4; 9 nucleotides match TRBD1. The CDR3 contains 14 residues. V was pared by 2 bases and J by 7 bases, with 3 bases of the junction left unmatched. Germline CDR1 is SGHNT and CDR2 is YYREEE (reference sequence). The CDR3, as DNA: TGTGCCAGCAGCTTACAGGGGGCAAGTGAAAAACTGTTTTTT. Translating it yields CASSLQGASEKLFF.

The chain is built from TRBV30 and TRBJ2-5; 11 nucleotides align to TRBD2. Germline loops: CDR1 GTSNPN, CDR2 SVGIG (reference sequence). The J segment lost 2 bases and the V segment lost 4 bases, leaving 6 bases of the junction unmatched. The CDR3 is made up of 15 amino acids. The CDR3 DNA follows: TGTGCCTGGATCATAGCGGGAGGGACACAAGAGACCCAGTACTTC. Protein product: CAWIIAGGTQETQYF.